The T cell receptor beta chain described here comes from a study of T cell repertoires in cytomegalovirus infection. Turning to the study itself: Matching HLA type and CMV infection were both indicated by public TCR beta signatures. Findings of the study overall: Summed frequency of public TCR beta families distinguished CMV carriers with the relevant HLA. HLA-C-restricted CMV-specific TCR beta clonotypes were dominant in the ex vivo response.

TCRdb reprocessed the reads with MiXCR, giving one entry per CDR3 protein. The data hold more than 650,000 distinct CDR3 sequences, with about 40% observed a single time. This clonotype was recorded at least ten times. Its matching antigen is unknown. V shed 3 bases and J shed 0 bases, with 3 bases lying between them. The CDR3 spans 13 residues. Germline V gene sequence: CDR1 MNHEY, CDR2 SMNVEV (reference sequence). Material: PBMCs. This TCR came from a human donor in good health (CMV status not recorded). Some clones in this sample may be carry-over from other donors' samples. The rearrangement uses TRBV27 and TRBJ1-5; D gene ambiguous. CDR3 DNA: TGTGCCAGCAGTTTTGATAGCAATCAGCCCCAGCATTTT. As protein: CASSFDSNQPQHF.